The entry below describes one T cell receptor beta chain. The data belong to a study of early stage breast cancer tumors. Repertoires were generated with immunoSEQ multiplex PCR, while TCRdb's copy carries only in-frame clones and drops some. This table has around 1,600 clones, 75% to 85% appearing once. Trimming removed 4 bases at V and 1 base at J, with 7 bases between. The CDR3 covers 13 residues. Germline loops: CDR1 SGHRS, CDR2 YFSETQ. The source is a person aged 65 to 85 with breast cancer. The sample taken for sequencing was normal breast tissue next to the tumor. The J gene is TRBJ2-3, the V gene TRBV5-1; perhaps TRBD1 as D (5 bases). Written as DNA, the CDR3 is TGCGCCAGCAGCGTACAGGGCACAGATACGCAGTATTTT. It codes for CASSVQGTDTQYF.